What follows are 30 T cell receptor beta chains derived from one specimen sequenced in a study of CD8+ T cells in alopecia areata. RNA was extracted and reverse transcribed into cDNA as the sequencing template. Repertoires were generated with immunoSEQ multiplex PCR, while TCRdb's copy carries only in-frame clones and drops some. The repertoire holds 45,000 to 60,000 clones, with over 95% as singletons. The material sequenced was CD8+ T cells sorted from blood, taken at week 0. Every receptor here comes from a human donor with alopecia areata.

This chain connects TRBV7-9 to TRBJ2-5; 8 bases fit TRBD1. The germline gives CDR1 SEHNR, CDR2 FQNEAQ (reference sequence). J was trimmed by 3 bases and V by 7 bases; bases with no gene match: 7. This CDR3 is 14 amino acids long. CDR3 bases: TGTGCCAGCACCCCCGGGACAGGCGAAGAGACCCAGTACTTC. Residues: CASTPGTGEETQYF.

This sequence joins TRBV29-1 and TRBJ2-1; 7 nucleotides align to TRBD2. The CDR3 runs to 13 residues. V shed 7 bases and J 8 bases; nucleotides not matched to a gene: 11. Germline V CDR1 and CDR2: SQVTM, ANQGSEA. CDR3: CSGEGPSIHEQFF. CDR3 bases: TGCAGCGGGGAGGGACCGTCAATCCATGAGCAGTTCTTC.

V gene TRBV29-1 combines with J gene TRBJ1-2; D perhaps matches TRBD1 (5 bases). Trimming shortened V by 8 bases and J by 6 bases, and 13 bases separated the two germline ends. Germline-derived CDR1 and CDR2 are SQVTM and ANQGSEA. The CDR3 is 11 residues long. The CDR3 sequence: CSSVAGHGYTF. The CDR3 region has the DNA TGCAGCTCAGTCGCGGGGCATGGCTACACCTTC.

The gene calls are TRBV2 and TRBJ2-1; unclear D gene. Trimming removed 6 bases at V and 5 bases at J, with 8 bases between. CDR3 length equals 12 residues. Germline V gene sequence: CDR1 SNHLY, CDR2 FYNNEI. CDR3 DNA sequence: TGTGCCAGCAGCCTCGACCACAATGAGCAGTTCTTC. It yields the protein CASSLDHNEQFF.

The rearrangement uses TRBV19 and TRBJ2-1; tentatively, D is TRBD2 (6 bases). V lost 10 bases to trimming and J lost 4 bases, with 11 bases between them. The germline V gene has CDR1 LNHDA and CDR2 SQIVND (reference sequence). The CDR3 covers 12 residues. The chain's CDR3 is CATRDFYNEQFF. The DNA for the CDR3 is TGTGCCACCCGGGACTTTTACAATGAGCAGTTCTTC.

The chain is built from TRBV27 and TRBJ1-5, with 8 bases lining up with TRBD1. The germline V gene encodes CDR1 MNHEY and CDR2 SMNVEV (reference sequence). Germline trimming cut 6 bases from V and 6 bases from J; bases unmatched to any gene: 7. The CDR3 runs to 14 residues. Here the CDR3 reads CASRPGQGPQPQHF. CDR3 in DNA: TGTGCCAGCAGGCCCGGACAGGGCCCTCAGCCCCAGCATTTT.

V gene TRBV7-8 combines with J gene TRBJ1-4; D is undetermined. Germline V gives CDR1 SGHVS, CDR2 FQNEAQ. Trimming took off 1 base at V and 0 bases at J, with 6 bases between the two ends. The CDR3 covers 15 residues. CDR3 in DNA: TGTGCCAGCAGCTTAGTGAGGGCAACTAATGAAAAACTGTTTTTT. Amino acid sequence: CASSLVRATNEKLFF.

CDR3 residues: CASSQDTGTEAFF. The CDR3 region has the DNA TGCGCCAGCAGCCAAGATACAGGCACTGAAGCTTTCTTT. This chain uses TRBV4-3 with TRBJ1-1, with D possibly matching TRBD1 (5 bases). The CDR3 is 13 amino acids. V lost 0 bases and J 4 bases, leaving 6 bases between the germline ends. Germline-derived CDR1 and CDR2 are LGHNA and YSLEER.

This clone turned up a few times. The chain is built from TRBV5-1 and TRBJ2-3; 16 bases agree with TRBD2. Trimming removed 3 bases from V and 4 bases from J; junction bases left unmatched: 5. This CDR3 is 17 amino acids long. Germline CDR1 and CDR2: SGHRS and YFSETQ. CDR3 coding DNA: TGCGCCAGCAGCTCCGGGACTAGCGGGGGGGCAGCAGATACGCAGTATTTT. This translates into CASSSGTSGGAADTQYF.

The chain couples TRBV4-1 to TRBJ2-7; D perhaps matches TRBD1 (6 bases). Germline V gene data show CDR1 as MGHRA and CDR2 as YSYEKL. Trimming stripped 3 bases from V and 0 bases from J, with 9 bases between. The CDR3 spans 14 residues. As DNA, the CDR3 is TGCGCCAGCAGCCACACGGACAGCTCCTACGAGCAGTACTTC. As protein: CASSHTDSSYEQYF.

V is TRBV2 and J is TRBJ2-2; a possible D gene is TRBD1 (5 bases). Trimming removed 4 bases at V and 9 bases at J, with 9 bases between. Looked up from germline, CDR1 is SNHLY and CDR2 is FYNNEI. CDR3 length: 12 residues. Here the CDR3 DNA reads TGTGCCAGCAGTGCCGACAGCAGGGAGCTGTTTTTT. It specifies CASSADSRELFF.

The chain joins TRBV4-1 to TRBJ1-5; D is unresolved. The CDR3 loop spans 16 amino acids. Germline V gives CDR1 MGHRA, CDR2 YSYEKL. Between the trimmed V and J ends, which lost 0 bases and 5 bases, there was a span of 14 bases. CDR3 loop: CASSQDPLGTYQPQHF. The CDR3 DNA reads as TGCGCCAGCAGCCAAGATCCCCTAGGAACGTATCAGCCCCAGCATTTT.

This chain connects TRBV5-6 to TRBJ2-1; a possible D gene is TRBD2 (5 bases). Germline V gene sequence: CDR1 SGHDT, CDR2 YYEEEE. CDR3 length equals 16 residues. Trimming took off 2 bases at V and 0 bases at J, with 12 bases between the two ends. The chain's CDR3 is CASSFYGESSYNEQFF. The CDR3 nucleotides are TGTGCCAGCAGCTTTTACGGGGAAAGCTCCTACAATGAGCAGTTCTTC.

This sequence joins TRBV7-6 and TRBJ2-3; D not resolved. The CDR3 length is 15 residues. CDR1 and CDR2 (germline): SGHVS, FNYEAQ. V dropped 1 base and J dropped 4 bases, with 12 bases sitting between them. Here the CDR3 DNA reads TGTGCCAGCAGCTTAGTCCCGACCACCTCAGATACGCAGTATTTT. Protein product: CASSLVPTTSDTQYF.

The CDR3 region has the DNA TGCGCCAGCAGCCAAGATTTTTGGGCAGGGAGCAATCAGCCCCAGCATTTT. Amino acid sequence: CASSQDFWAGSNQPQHF. This sequence joins TRBV4-3 and TRBJ1-5; the D gene is possibly TRBD1 (5 bases). This CDR3 region has 17 residues. V shed 0 bases and J shed 1 base, with 13 bases lying between them. The V gene's germline CDR1 is LGHNA and CDR2 YSLEER.

The chain combines TRBV7-2 with TRBJ2-5; TRBD1 agrees at 7 bases. The CDR3 contains 15 residues. V lost 5 bases and J lost 3; bases outside the gene matches: 9. Germline assignment: CDR1 SGHTA and CDR2 FQGNSA. The CDR3 bases are TGTGCCAGCAGCCCCGGGACAGAAAATGAAGAGACCCAGTACTTC. Amino acid sequence: CASSPGTENEETQYF.

The rearrangement uses TRBV6-5 and TRBJ2-3; no clear D gene. This CDR3 contains 13 residues. The V and J ends lost 4 bases and 2 bases respectively, with 7 bases between them. Germline V gives CDR1 MNHEY, CDR2 SVGAGI. Here the CDR3 reads CASSFSLTDTQYF. DNA for the CDR3: TGTGCCAGCAGTTTTTCCCTCACAGATACGCAGTATTTT.

The V gene is TRBV5-1, the J gene TRBJ2-3; 8 bases match TRBD2. Germline CDR1 SGHRS, CDR2 YFSETQ. The CDR3 totals 15 residues. The J segment lost 1 base and the V segment lost 1 base, leaving 2 bases of the junction unmatched. The CDR3 DNA sequence: TGCGCCAGCAGCTTGCGGGGGGGCGGCACAGATACGCAGTATTTT. This encodes CASSLRGGGTDTQYF.

The chain links TRBV4-2 to TRBJ2-3, with a weak D call TRBD2 (5 bases). V lost 2 bases, J lost 2 bases, and 11 bases lay in between. This CDR3 comprises 15 residues. Per germline, CDR1 LGHNA and CDR2 YNFKEQ. The CDR3 loop reads CASSQRPSPTDTQYF. The DNA of the CDR3 is TGTGCCAGCAGCCAAAGGCCTAGCCCCACAGATACGCAGTATTTT.

The chain employs TRBV7-6 and TRBJ2-3; maybe TRBD2 (6 bases). Germline V lookup: CDR1 SGHVS, CDR2 FNYEAQ. V was clipped by 4 bases and J by 2 bases, with 13 bases between them. This CDR3 spans 15 amino acids. CDR3: CASSSSGAATDTQYF. For the CDR3, the DNA is TGTGCCAGCAGCTCCTCGGGAGCGGCCACAGATACGCAGTATTTT.

J is TRBJ2-5 and V is TRBV12-5; TRBD1 aligns across 10 bases. The CDR3 spans 16 residues. Germline V gene sequence: CDR1 LGHNT, CDR2 FRNRAP. Trimming took 4 bases from V and 2 from J; bases not matched to a gene: 7. The CDR3, as DNA: TGTGCTAGTGGTTCCCCCGGGACAGGGGTTCAAGAGACCCAGTACTTC. It encodes CASGSPGTGVQETQYF.

The V call is TRBV4-1, the J call TRBJ2-1; no firm D call. CDR1 MGHRA and CDR2 YSYEKL come from the germline V gene. This CDR3 has 15 residues. Deletions cut 0 bases from V and 4 bases from J, with 10 bases between. The CDR3 region has the DNA TGCGCCAGCAGCCAAGATCCCACAGCTTACAATGAGCAGTTCTTC. It specifies CASSQDPTAYNEQFF.

This chain connects TRBV19 to TRBJ2-3; the D is unclear. V was trimmed by 4 bases and J by 2 bases, leaving 7 bases between them. Germline CDR1 and CDR2: LNHDA and SQIVND (reference sequence). The CDR3 runs to 13 residues. The DNA for the CDR3 is TGTGCCAGTAGTAGCGTTACCACAGATACGCAGTATTTT. This encodes CASSSVTTDTQYF.

This chain joins TRBV27 and TRBJ2-7; 8 positions agree with TRBD2. The CDR3 covers 13 residues. Losses at the gene ends were 5 bases for V and 2 bases for J; bases not matched to a gene: 2. CDR1 and CDR2 from the germline V gene are MNHEY and SMNVEV (reference sequence). The CDR3 protein is CASSPGGAYEQYF. As DNA, the CDR3 is TGTGCCAGCAGTCCCGGGGGGGCCTACGAGCAGTACTTC.

The genes are TRBV27 and TRBJ2-1, with D perhaps matching TRBD1 or TRBD2 (5 bases each). The V and J ends lost 2 bases and 4 bases respectively, with 18 bases between them. The germline gives CDR1 MNHEY, CDR2 SMNVEV (reference sequence). The CDR3 sequence is 17 residues long. The CDR3 nucleotides read TGTGCCAGCAGTTTAATTAGGGACCTTTATCTTTACAATGAGCAGTTCTTC. Protein sequence: CASSLIRDLYLYNEQFF.

V and J are TRBV6-6 and TRBJ2-7; possibly TRBD1 for D (6 bases). CDR3 size: 16 residues. Germline CDR1 and CDR2: MNHNY and SVGAGI (reference sequence). Trimming removed 2 bases from V and 2 bases from J, with 16 bases in between. The DNA of the CDR3 is TGTGCCAGCAGTTACCCCTCGGACAGTCTTCCCTACGAGCAGTACTTC. Amino acid sequence: CASSYPSDSLPYEQYF.

The CDR3 protein is CSAKTGGTEAFF. CDR3 sequence (DNA): TGCAGCGCGAAGACAGGGGGTACTGAAGCTTTCTTT. The chain joins TRBV29-1 to TRBJ1-1, with 9 bases identical to TRBD1. The CDR3 sequence is 12 residues long. From germline, CDR1 is SQVTM and CDR2 ANQGSEA. The V gene end was trimmed by 7 bases and the J gene end by 5 bases; junction bases not matched to a gene: 5.

The chain has TRBV29-1 and TRBJ2-1; 11 bases agree with TRBD2. The germline V gene encodes CDR1 SQVTM and CDR2 ANQGSEA. J lost 4 bases, V lost 2 bases, and 4 bases had no gene match. The CDR3 is 15 residues long. The CDR3 bases are TGCAGCGTTGAACTAGCGGGGGGCTATTACAATGAGCAGTTCTTC. Its translation is CSVELAGGYYNEQFF.

The rearrangement links TRBV7-9 to TRBJ2-7; tentatively, D is TRBD2 (5 bases). V was pared by 5 bases and J by 6 bases, with 8 bases between. CDR1 and CDR2 (germline): SEHNR, FQNEAQ (reference sequence). The CDR3 has 11 amino acids. The CDR3 reads CASSPGGEQYF. The CDR3, as DNA: TGTGCCAGCAGCCCCGGAGGCGAGCAGTACTTC.

This clone has only one observation. The J gene is TRBJ1-1, the V gene TRBV27, with a possible D match to TRBD1 (5 bases). The CDR3 has 14 amino acids. CDR1 MNHEY and CDR2 SMNVEV come from the germline V gene (reference sequence). Trimming left V 5 bases short and J 1 base short, with 11 bases between. CDR3 sequence (DNA): TGTGCCAGCAGTATGTACAGGCAGAACACTGAAGCTTTCTTT. Its protein product is CASSMYRQNTEAFF.